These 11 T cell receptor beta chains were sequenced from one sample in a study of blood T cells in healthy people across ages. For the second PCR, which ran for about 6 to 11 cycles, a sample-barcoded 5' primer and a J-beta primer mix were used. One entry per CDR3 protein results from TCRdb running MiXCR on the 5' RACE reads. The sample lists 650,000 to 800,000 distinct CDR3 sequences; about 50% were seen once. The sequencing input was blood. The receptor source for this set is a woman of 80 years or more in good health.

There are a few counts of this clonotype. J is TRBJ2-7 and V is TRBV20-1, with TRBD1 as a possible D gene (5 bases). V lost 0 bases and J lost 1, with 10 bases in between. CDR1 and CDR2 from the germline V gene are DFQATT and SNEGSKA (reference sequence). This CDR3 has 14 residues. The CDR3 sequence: CSARDGAVSYEQYF. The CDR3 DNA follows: TGCAGTGCTAGAGATGGGGCGGTATCCTACGAGCAGTACTTC.

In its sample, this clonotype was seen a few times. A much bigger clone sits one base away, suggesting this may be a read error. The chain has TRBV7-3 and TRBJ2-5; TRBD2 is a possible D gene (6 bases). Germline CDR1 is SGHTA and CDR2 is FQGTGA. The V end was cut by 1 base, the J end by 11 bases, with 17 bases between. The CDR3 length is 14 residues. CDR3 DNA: TGTGCCAGCAGCTTAAATGTACTAGCAGCTGAGCAGTACTTC. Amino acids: CASSLNVLAAEQYF.

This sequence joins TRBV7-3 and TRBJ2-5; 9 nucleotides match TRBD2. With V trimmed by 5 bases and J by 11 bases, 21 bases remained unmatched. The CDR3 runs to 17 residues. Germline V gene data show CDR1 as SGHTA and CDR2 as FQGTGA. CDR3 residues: CASSRGHSGSIYNEQYF. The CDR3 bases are TGTGCCAGCAGCCGGGGCCATAGCGGGAGCATCTACAATGAGCAGTACTTC. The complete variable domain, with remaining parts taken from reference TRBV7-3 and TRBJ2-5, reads GAGVSQTPSNKVTEKGKYVELRCDPISGHTALYWYRQSLGQGPEFLIYFQGTGAADDSGLPNDRFFAVRPEGSVSTLKIQRTERGDSAVYLCASSRGHSGSIYNEQYFGPGTRLLVL.

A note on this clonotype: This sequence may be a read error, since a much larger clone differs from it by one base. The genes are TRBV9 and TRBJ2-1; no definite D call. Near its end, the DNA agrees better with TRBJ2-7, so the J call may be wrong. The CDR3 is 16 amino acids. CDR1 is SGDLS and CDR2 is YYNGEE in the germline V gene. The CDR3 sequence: CASSSRLESSYNEQYF. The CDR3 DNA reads TGTGCCAGCAGCTCACGTCTTGAGAGCTCCTACAATGAGCAGTACTTC.

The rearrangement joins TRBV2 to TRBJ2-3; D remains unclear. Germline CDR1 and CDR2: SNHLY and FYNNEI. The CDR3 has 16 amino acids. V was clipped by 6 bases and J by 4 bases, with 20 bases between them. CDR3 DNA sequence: TGTGCCAGCAGCCAAACCGGCGTAAAGCTCGCAGATACGCAGTATTTT. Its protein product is CASSQTGVKLADTQYF.

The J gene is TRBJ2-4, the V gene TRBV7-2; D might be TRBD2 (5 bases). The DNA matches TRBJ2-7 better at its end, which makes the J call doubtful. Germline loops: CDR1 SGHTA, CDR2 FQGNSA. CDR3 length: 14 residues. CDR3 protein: CASSFTGRRYEQYF. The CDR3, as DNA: TGTGCCAGCAGCTTCACGGGAAGGAGGTACGAGCAGTACTTC.

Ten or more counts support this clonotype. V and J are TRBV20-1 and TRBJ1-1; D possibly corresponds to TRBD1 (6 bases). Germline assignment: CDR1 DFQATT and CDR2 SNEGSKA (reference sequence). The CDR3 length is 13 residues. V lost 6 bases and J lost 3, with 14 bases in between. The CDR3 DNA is TGCAGTGCAAGGAGGGGGGGGGACACTGAAGCTTTCTTT. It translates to CSARRGGDTEAFF.

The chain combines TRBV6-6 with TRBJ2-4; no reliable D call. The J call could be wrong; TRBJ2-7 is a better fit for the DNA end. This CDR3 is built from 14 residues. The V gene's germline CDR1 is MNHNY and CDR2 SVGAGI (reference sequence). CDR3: CASSYWSGGYEQYF. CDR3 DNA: TGTGCCAGCAGTTACTGGTCGGGTGGCTACGAGCAGTACTTC.

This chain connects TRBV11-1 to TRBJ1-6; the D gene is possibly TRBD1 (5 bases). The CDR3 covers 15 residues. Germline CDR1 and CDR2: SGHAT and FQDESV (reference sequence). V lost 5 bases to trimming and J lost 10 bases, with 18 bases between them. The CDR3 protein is CASSLRGEVKSPLHF. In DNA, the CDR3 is TGTGCCAGCAGCCTGAGGGGAGAAGTGAAGTCACCCCTCCACTTT.

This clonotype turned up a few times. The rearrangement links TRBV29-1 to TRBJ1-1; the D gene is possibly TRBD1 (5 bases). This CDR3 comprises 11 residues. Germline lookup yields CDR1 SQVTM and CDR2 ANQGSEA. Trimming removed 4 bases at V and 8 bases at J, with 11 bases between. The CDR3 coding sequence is TGCAGCGTTGTTTCGGGGGTCGAAGCTTTCTTT. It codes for CSVVSGVEAFF.

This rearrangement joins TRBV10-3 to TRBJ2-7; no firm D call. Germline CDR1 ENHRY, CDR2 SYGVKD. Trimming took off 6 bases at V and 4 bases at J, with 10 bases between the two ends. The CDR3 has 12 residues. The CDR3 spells CAISRTDYEQYF. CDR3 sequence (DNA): TGTGCCATCAGCCGGACGGATTACGAGCAGTACTTC.